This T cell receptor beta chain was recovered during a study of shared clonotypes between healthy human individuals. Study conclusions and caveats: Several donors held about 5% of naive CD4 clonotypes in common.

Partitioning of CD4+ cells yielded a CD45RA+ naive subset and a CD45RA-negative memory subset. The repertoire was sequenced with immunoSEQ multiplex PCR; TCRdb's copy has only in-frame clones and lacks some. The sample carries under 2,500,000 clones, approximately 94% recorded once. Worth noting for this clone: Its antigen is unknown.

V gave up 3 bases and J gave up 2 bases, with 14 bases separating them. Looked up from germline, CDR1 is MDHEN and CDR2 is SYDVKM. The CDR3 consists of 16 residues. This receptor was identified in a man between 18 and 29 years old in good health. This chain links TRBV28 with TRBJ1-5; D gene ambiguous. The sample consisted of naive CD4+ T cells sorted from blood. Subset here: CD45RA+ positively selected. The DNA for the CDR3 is TGTGCCAGCAGTTTCCTTATCCGGGGTGGCAATCAGCCCCAGCATTTT. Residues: CASSFLIRGGNQPQHF.